By sample fraction, the clone carrying this TCR beta chain is medium-sized. As yet, its antigen is unknown. Full-length variable regions came from constant-region reverse primers plus semi-nested Nested Universal Primer A PCR. TCRdb reprocessed the 5' RACE reads via MiXCR and lists one record per CDR3 protein. Found here are roughly 60,000 distinct CDR3 sequences, less than 30% of them singletons; the top ten hold roughly 2.1%. Cells sorted as Tregs were CD4+, CD25+ and CD127-/low. The study, taken as a whole, reports: In terms of TCR gene usage, tumor memory CD4+ T cells clustered together with blood and lymph node memory CD4+ cells, as well as with lymph node naive CD4+ cells.

The sequencing sample was made of tumor-infiltrating Tregs sorted from the breast tumor. The sequence derives from a female donor with breast cancer.

The CDR3 DNA is TGCAGCGCTGCCTCCGGGACTAGCGGGAGGGCCCTCGCAGATACGCAGTATTTT. Amino acid sequence: CSAASGTSGRALADTQYF. The V call is TRBV29-1, the J call TRBJ2-3; TRBD2 aligns across 16 bases. In germline, CDR1 is SQVTM, CDR2 ANQGSEA. V gave up 7 bases and J gave up 4 bases; unmatched junction bases: 14. This CDR3 has 18 amino acids.